The 4 T cell receptor beta chains in this list originate from one sample, sequenced in a study of T cell responses to AZD1222 COVID-19 vaccine. Some clones are missing from TCRdb's copy, which holds only in-frame ones; the method was immunoSEQ multiplex PCR. The profile shows approximately 90,000 clones, approximately 91% of them singletons. Source: peripheral blood, taken on day 0 of AZD1222 vaccination. These receptors were obtained from an adult in good health.

The chain links TRBV6-2 or TRBV6-3 to TRBJ1-1; 8 bases are a match to TRBD1. The CDR3 runs 17 residues. Germline V gives CDR1 MNHEY, CDR2 SVGEGT. J lost 4 bases, V lost 4 bases, and 14 bases had no gene match. CDR3 in amino acids: CASSSDFWTGRVTEAFF. The CDR3 bases are TGTGCCAGCAGTTCCGACTTTTGGACAGGGCGGGTCACTGAAGCTTTCTTT.

V gene TRBV3-1 (or the pseudogene TRBV3-2) combines with J gene TRBJ2-7; D call uncertain. Deletions cut 0 bases from V and 9 bases from J, with 12 bases between. There are 13 residues in the CDR3. Per the germline V gene, CDR1 is LGHDT and CDR2 is YNNKEL (reference sequence). The chain's CDR3 is CASSQDRGFGQYF. The CDR3, as DNA: TGTGCCAGCAGCCAAGATCGTGGGTTCGGGCAGTACTTC.

The chain uses TRBV7-2 and TRBJ2-5; 10 nucleotides align to TRBD2. With 0 bases clipped from V and 2 bases from J, the junction kept 6 bases outside the gene matches. Germline V lookup: CDR1 SGHTA, CDR2 FQGNSA. The CDR3 has 17 residues. CDR3 coding DNA: TGTGCCAGCAGCTTAGCGAGGACTAGCGGACCTCAAGAGACCCAGTACTTC. It codes for CASSLARTSGPQETQYF. Complete variable domain (other parts from reference TRBV7-2 and TRBJ2-5): GAGVSQSPSNKVTEKGKDVELRCDPISGHTALYWYRQSLGQGLEFLIYFQGNSAPDKSGLPSDRFSAERTGGSVSTLTIQRTQQEDSAVYLCASSLARTSGPQETQYFGPGTRLLVL.

This sequence joins TRBV24-1 and TRBJ2-1; no clear D. Looked up from germline, CDR1 is KGHDR and CDR2 is SFDVKD. This CDR3 region has 17 residues. V was pared by 1 base and J by 3 bases, with 15 bases between. The chain's CDR3 is CATSDFGLGLGYNEQFF. The CDR3 bases are TGTGCCACCAGTGATTTTGGTTTGGGGTTGGGCTACAATGAGCAGTTCTTC.